The entry below gives a single TCR beta chain sequence along with its context. The germline V gene has CDR1 SGHTA and CDR2 FQGNSA. The V and J ends lost 1 base and 6 bases, in that order; junction bases with no gene match: 5. This CDR3 region has 15 residues. The sample belongs to a study of blood T cell repertoires in COVID-19. Study overall: PBMCs, B-cell-depleted T cells, or T cells were the source of the cDNA or gDNA that made up the material.

In the original workflow: Amplified reference gene primers provided the basis for estimating nucleated cell counts. The data were produced by immunoSEQ multiplex PCR, yet TCRdb's version contains in-frame clones alone and is incomplete. V and J calls and clone size are copied from that table; D and trimming were computed from the DNA. The sample lists over 75,000 clones, approximately 85% occurring once. The receptor comes from a human donor in a cohort sampled during active COVID-19. The gene calls are TRBV7-2 and TRBJ1-3; TRBD1 matches at 8 bases. The sequencing input was peripheral blood. The CDR3 spells CASSLGDRYQNTIYF. CDR3 DNA sequence: TGTGCCAGCAGCTTAGGGGACAGGTACCAAAACACCATATATTTT.